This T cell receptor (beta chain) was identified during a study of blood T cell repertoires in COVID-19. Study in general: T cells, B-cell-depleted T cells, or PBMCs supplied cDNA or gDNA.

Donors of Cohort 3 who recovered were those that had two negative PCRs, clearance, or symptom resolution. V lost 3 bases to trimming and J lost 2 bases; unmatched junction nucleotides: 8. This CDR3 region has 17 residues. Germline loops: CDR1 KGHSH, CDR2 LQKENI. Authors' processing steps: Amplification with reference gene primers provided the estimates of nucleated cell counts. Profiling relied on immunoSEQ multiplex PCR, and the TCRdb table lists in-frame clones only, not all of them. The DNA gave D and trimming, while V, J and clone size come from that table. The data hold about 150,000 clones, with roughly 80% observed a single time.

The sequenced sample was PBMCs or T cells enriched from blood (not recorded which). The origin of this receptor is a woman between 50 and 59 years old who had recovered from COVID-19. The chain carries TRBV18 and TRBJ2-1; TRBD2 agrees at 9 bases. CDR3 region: CASSPQGLAGAYNEQFF. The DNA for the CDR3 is TGTGCCAGCTCACCCCAGGGACTAGCTGGGGCCTACAATGAGCAGTTCTTC.